These T cell receptor beta chains were read from a single sample in a study of T-cell memory formation after mild COVID-19. TCRdb re-analysed the 5' RACE reads in MiXCR, keeping a single row per CDR3 protein. The repertoire holds hundreds of thousands of distinct CDR3 sequences, about a fifth seen once, with about 8.7% in the top ten. The specimen sequenced was PBMCs or a T cell subset sorted from them (not recorded which). The receptors here all came from an adult woman who had mild COVID-19 (a few samples of this study predate the infection). Cell type and time point are not known. CDR3s include the opening cysteine and the closing phenylalanine or tryptophan. Each record gives: V gene, D gene, clone size, J gene, CDR3 protein, CDR3 DNA. D genes are given only for firm matches. Clone size is given for some rows only: seen once, a few or many times, or a class if the clone is expanded.

V: TRBV20-1
D: NA
size: NA
J: TRBJ1-5
CDR3: CSARDWGPRGQPQHF
DNA: TGCAGTGCTAGAGATTGGGGCCCCAGGGGTCAGCCCCAGCATTTT

V: TRBV5-4
D: NA
size: many
J: TRBJ2-7
CDR3: CASSPSGRDEQYF
DNA: TGTGCCAGCAGCCCCTCTGGACGGGACGAGCAGTACTTC

V: TRBV7-6
D: NA
size: few
J: TRBJ1-3
CDR3: CASSLAQGPGNTIYF
DNA: TGTGCCAGCAGCTTAGCTCAGGGCCCTGGAAACACCATATATTTT

V: TRBV5-5
D: TRBD1
size: few
J: TRBJ1-1
CDR3: CASSHGTGVAFF
DNA: TGTGCCAGCAGCCACGGGACAGGGGTAGCTTTCTTT

V: TRBV24-1
D: NA
size: few
J: TRBJ1-1
CDR3: CATSDQGDTEAFF
DNA: TGTGCCACCAGTGACCAGGGCGACACTGAAGCTTTCTTT

V: TRBV6-5
D: NA
size: many
J: TRBJ1-1
CDR3: CASTNGAGPTEAFF
DNA: TGTGCCAGCACAAACGGGGCAGGGCCCACTGAAGCTTTCTTT

V: TRBV2
D: NA
size: NA
J: TRBJ2-5
CDR3: CASTHRDSQETQYF
DNA: TGTGCCAGCACTCACCGGGACTCTCAAGAGACCCAGTACTTC

V: TRBV24-1
D: NA
size: NA
J: TRBJ2-1
CDR3: CATSDPRDSFNEQFF
DNA: TGTGCCACCAGTGACCCACGGGACTCCTTCAATGAGCAGTTCTTC

V: TRBV25-1
D: TRBD1
size: NA
J: TRBJ2-2
CDR3: CASSDPGQGTTGELFF
DNA: TGTGCCAGCAGTGACCCCGGACAGGGGACCACCGGGGAGCTGTTTTTT

V: TRBV5-6
D: TRBD2
size: NA
J: TRBJ2-7
CDR3: CASSGSGTSFTYEQYF
DNA: TGTGCCAGCAGCGGATCCGGGACTAGCTTCACCTACGAGCAGTACTTC

V: TRBV25-1
D: NA
size: NA
J: TRBJ1-1
CDR3: CASSEWGGRNTEAFF
DNA: TGTGCCAGCAGTGAATGGGGGGGCAGAAACACTGAAGCTTTCTTT

V: TRBV5-1
D: TRBD1
size: many
J: TRBJ2-4
CDR3: CASSPSRDSAAKNIQYF
DNA: TGCGCCAGCAGCCCCTCCCGGGACAGCGCAGCCAAAAACATTCAGTACTTC

V: TRBV6-5
D: TRBD1
size: few
J: TRBJ2-1
CDR3: CASSRDSNSYNEQFF
DNA: TGTGCCAGCAGCCGGGACAGCAACTCCTACAATGAGCAGTTCTTC

V: TRBV6-5
D: TRBD1
size: few
J: TRBJ2-1
CDR3: CASSWGQGATNEQFF
DNA: TGTGCCAGCAGTTGGGGGCAGGGGGCGACCAATGAGCAGTTCTTC

V: TRBV7-9
D: NA
size: NA
J: TRBJ1-4
CDR3: CASSPFGLLEKLFF
DNA: TGTGCCAGCAGTCCCTTCGGACTGCTCGAAAAACTGTTTTTT

V: TRBV24-1
D: NA
size: NA
J: TRBJ2-2
CDR3: CATGGLPVTGELFF
DNA: TGTGCCACAGGGGGACTTCCTGTCACCGGGGAGCTGTTTTTT

V: TRBV9
D: TRBD2
size: NA
J: TRBJ2-5
CDR3: CASSVGPSGPPGETQYF
DNA: TGTGCCAGCAGCGTAGGCCCTAGCGGCCCCCCGGGAGAGACCCAGTACTTC

V: TRBV20-1
D: TRBD1
size: few
J: TRBJ2-7
CDR3: CSARDESGQGTYEQYF
DNA: TGCAGTGCTAGAGATGAATCCGGACAGGGGACCTACGAGCAGTACTTC

V: TRBV6-6
D: NA
size: medium-sized
J: TRBJ2-3
CDR3: CASSYSGGRGPASTDTQYF
DNA: TGTGCCAGCAGTTACTCCGGGGGGCGCGGCCCCGCTAGCACAGATACGCAGTATTTT

V: TRBV15
D: TRBD1
size: few
J: TRBJ2-7
CDR3: CATSWDRGYYEQYF
DNA: TGTGCCACCAGCTGGGACAGGGGGTATTACGAGCAGTACTTC

V: TRBV7-6
D: NA
size: NA
J: TRBJ2-3
CDR3: CASSSNPGKDTQYF
DNA: TGTGCCAGCAGCAGTAATCCTGGAAAAGATACGCAGTATTTT

V: TRBV18
D: NA
size: NA
J: TRBJ2-1
CDR3: CASSPRRQNNEQFF
DNA: TGTGCCAGCTCACCAAGGAGACAGAATAATGAGCAGTTCTTC

V: TRBV9
D: NA
size: NA
J: TRBJ2-7
CDR3: CASSVGVGAGYEQYF
DNA: TGTGCCAGCAGCGTAGGTGTAGGGGCGGGCTACGAGCAGTACTTC

V: TRBV12-3/TRBV12-4
D: NA
size: NA
J: TRBJ2-1
CDR3: CASSLAEWGNEQFF
DNA: TGTGCCAGCAGTTTAGCCGAATGGGGCAATGAGCAGTTCTTC

V: TRBV15
D: TRBD1
size: NA
J: TRBJ2-2
CDR3: CATSRDQTGRTGELFF
DNA: TGTGCCACCAGCAGAGATCAGACAGGGCGGACCGGGGAGCTGTTTTTT

V: TRBV7-9
D: TRBD2
size: NA
J: TRBJ2-1
CDR3: CASSQGSGRAGEQFF
DNA: TGTGCCAGCAGCCAAGGGAGCGGGAGGGCCGGTGAGCAGTTCTTC

V: TRBV7-2
D: TRBD1
size: NA
J: TRBJ1-5
CDR3: CASSDRDRGMYQPQHF
DNA: TGTGCCAGCAGCGACCGGGACAGGGGAATGTATCAGCCCCAGCATTTT

V: TRBV29-1
D: TRBD2
size: many
J: TRBJ2-3
CDR3: CSALAGDGVTQYF
DNA: TGCAGCGCCTTAGCGGGAGACGGGGTGACGCAGTATTTT

V: TRBV5-1
D: NA
size: NA
J: TRBJ1-2
CDR3: CASSLEGSTHGYTF
DNA: TGCGCCAGCAGCTTGGAAGGGTCGACACATGGCTACACCTTC

V: TRBV4-3
D: NA
size: few
J: TRBJ2-1
CDR3: CASSEPGDYNEQFF
DNA: TGCGCCAGCAGCGAACCAGGGGACTACAATGAGCAGTTCTTC

V: TRBV18
D: TRBD1
size: NA
J: TRBJ1-2
CDR3: CASSPQGQAPFYGYTF
DNA: TGTGCCAGCTCACCGCAGGGACAGGCCCCCTTCTATGGCTACACCTTC

V: TRBV18
D: TRBD2
size: NA
J: TRBJ2-3
CDR3: CASSLYPLAGLYTDTQYF
DNA: TGTGCCAGCTCACTCTATCCACTAGCGGGTCTTTACACAGATACGCAGTATTTT

V: TRBV7-9
D: TRBD2
size: many
J: TRBJ2-1
CDR3: CASSLGLAGGRNEQFF
DNA: TGTGCCAGCAGCCTCGGACTAGCGGGAGGAAGGAATGAGCAGTTCTTC

V: TRBV5-1
D: TRBD1
size: NA
J: TRBJ2-3
CDR3: CASSLQGQGTDTQYF
DNA: TGCGCCAGCAGCTTGCAGGGACAGGGCACAGATACGCAGTATTTT

V: TRBV20-1
D: TRBD2
size: NA
J: TRBJ2-3
CDR3: CSDGGLAPLTDTQYF
DNA: TGCAGTGATGGAGGACTAGCGCCCCTCACAGATACGCAGTATTTT

V: TRBV7-9
D: NA
size: NA
J: TRBJ1-1
CDR3: CASSTSGQKNTEAFF
DNA: TGTGCCAGCAGCACGAGCGGACAGAAGAACACTGAAGCTTTCTTT

V: TRBV5-1
D: TRBD2
size: few
J: TRBJ2-3
CDR3: CASKPAGVPTDTQYF
DNA: TGCGCCAGCAAACCGGCGGGGGTGCCCACAGATACGCAGTATTTT

V: TRBV7-9
D: TRBD2
size: few
J: TRBJ2-7
CDR3: CASSLAGTSGSRYEQYF
DNA: TGTGCCAGCAGCTTAGCAGGGACTAGCGGGAGTCGCTACGAGCAGTACTTC

V: TRBV12-3/TRBV12-4
D: NA
size: few
J: TRBJ2-1
CDR3: CASTGLGIYNEQFF
DNA: TGTGCCAGCACGGGCCTCGGGATCTACAATGAGCAGTTCTTC

V: TRBV20-1
D: TRBD2
size: NA
J: TRBJ2-3
CDR3: CSARGGSGSVDTQYF
DNA: TGCAGTGCTAGAGGCGGTAGCGGGAGCGTAGATACGCAGTATTTT

V: TRBV7-9
D: NA
size: few
J: TRBJ1-4
CDR3: CASSLSWGSTNEKLFF
DNA: TGTGCCAGCAGCTTAAGTTGGGGGTCAACTAATGAAAAACTGTTTTTT

V: TRBV12-3/TRBV12-4
D: NA
size: few
J: TRBJ2-1
CDR3: CASSPGSGFGPYNEQFF
DNA: TGTGCCAGCAGTCCAGGTTCGGGGTTTGGCCCCTACAATGAGCAGTTCTTC

V: TRBV5-1
D: TRBD2
size: few
J: TRBJ2-7
CDR3: CASSTGTSGAYEQYF
DNA: TGCGCCAGCAGCACCGGGACTAGCGGGGCTTACGAGCAGTACTTC

V: TRBV12-3/TRBV12-4
D: NA
size: NA
J: TRBJ2-1
CDR3: CASSPVGVKFDNEQFF
DNA: TGTGCCAGCAGCCCCGTGGGAGTGAAATTTGACAATGAGCAGTTCTTC

V: TRBV6-5
D: NA
size: few
J: TRBJ1-1
CDR3: CASRRDWVTEAFF
DNA: TGTGCCAGCAGGCGTGATTGGGTCACTGAAGCTTTCTTT

V: TRBV10-3
D: NA
size: once
J: TRBJ2-5
CDR3: CAISRLDGAEETQYF
DNA: TGTGCCATCAGCCGGCTCGACGGGGCTGAAGAGACCCAGTACTTC

V: TRBV6-5
D: NA
size: few
J: TRBJ1-2
CDR3: CASSYSPNIYGYTF
DNA: TGTGCCAGCAGTTACTCCCCAAACATCTATGGCTACACCTTC

V: TRBV5-1
D: NA
size: many
J: TRBJ2-2
CDR3: CASSFPGKELFF
DNA: TGCGCCAGCAGCTTTCCCGGGAAGGAGCTGTTTTTT

V: TRBV13
D: NA
size: few
J: TRBJ1-1
CDR3: CASRLVGGDTEAFF
DNA: TGTGCCAGCCGTCTCGTGGGAGGGGACACTGAAGCTTTCTTT

V: TRBV6-2/TRBV6-3
D: NA
size: few
J: TRBJ2-2
CDR3: CASTSPEITGELFF
DNA: TGTGCCAGCACCTCGCCTGAGATAACCGGGGAGCTGTTTTTT

V: TRBV4-2
D: NA
size: once
J: TRBJ2-3
CDR3: CASSQEVFRSTDTQYF
DNA: TGTGCCAGCAGCCAAGAGGTGTTCAGAAGCACAGATACGCAGTATTTT

V: TRBV11-1
D: NA
size: NA
J: TRBJ2-3
CDR3: CASSLEPSDTQYF
DNA: TGTGCCAGCAGCTTAGAACCATCAGATACGCAGTATTTT

V: TRBV6-5
D: TRBD2
size: NA
J: TRBJ2-2
CDR3: CASSPTGLPYTGELFF
DNA: TGTGCCAGCAGTCCTACGGGACTACCATACACCGGGGAGCTGTTTTTT

V: TRBV6-2/TRBV6-3
D: NA
size: NA
J: TRBJ2-7
CDR3: CASRPHREVRGQYF
DNA: TGTGCCAGCAGACCGCACAGGGAGGTTCGAGGGCAGTACTTC

V: TRBV7-2
D: NA
size: few
J: TRBJ2-3
CDR3: CASSPRDRPTDTQYF
DNA: TGTGCCAGCAGCCCGCGGGACAGACCCACAGATACGCAGTATTTT

V: TRBV19
D: NA
size: NA
J: TRBJ2-7
CDR3: CASSTTTGNEQYF
DNA: TGTGCCAGTAGTACCACTACAGGGAACGAGCAGTACTTC